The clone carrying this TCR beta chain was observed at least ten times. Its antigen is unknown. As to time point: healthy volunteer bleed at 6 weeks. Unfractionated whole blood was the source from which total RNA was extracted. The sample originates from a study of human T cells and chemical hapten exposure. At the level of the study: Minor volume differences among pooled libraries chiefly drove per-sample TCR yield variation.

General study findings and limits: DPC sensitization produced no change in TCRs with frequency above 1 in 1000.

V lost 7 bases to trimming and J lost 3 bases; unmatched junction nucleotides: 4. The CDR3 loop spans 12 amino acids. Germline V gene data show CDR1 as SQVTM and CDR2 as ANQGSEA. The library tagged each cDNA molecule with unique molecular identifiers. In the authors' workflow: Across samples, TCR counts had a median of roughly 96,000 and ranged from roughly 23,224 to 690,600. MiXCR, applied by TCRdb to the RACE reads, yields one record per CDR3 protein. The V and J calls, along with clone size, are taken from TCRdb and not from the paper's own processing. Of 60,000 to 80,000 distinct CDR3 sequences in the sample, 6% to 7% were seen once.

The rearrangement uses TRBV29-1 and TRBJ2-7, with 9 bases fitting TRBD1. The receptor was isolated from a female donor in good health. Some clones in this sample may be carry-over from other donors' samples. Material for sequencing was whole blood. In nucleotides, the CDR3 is TGCAGCGGGACAGGGGACAACTACGAGCAGTACTTC. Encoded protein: CSGTGDNYEQYF.